The clone carrying this TCR beta chain has a handful of counts. The entry originates in a study of OX40 agonist ivuxolimab in advanced cancers. V shed 5 bases and J shed 11 bases, with 15 bases lying between them. CDR1 and CDR2 from the germline V gene are SEHNR and FQNEAQ (reference sequence). This CDR3 comprises 12 residues. Data came from immunoSEQ multiplex PCR; TCRdb stores just in-frame clones and leaves some out. The sample includes some 67,000 clones, more than 65% of them seen just once. The rearrangement links TRBV7-9 to TRBJ1-1; the D gene is possibly TRBD1 (6 bases). The TCR comes from an adult with an advanced solid tumor such as melanoma, head and neck, liver or kidney cancer. Sequenced material: CD4+ or CD8+ T cells sorted from blood, taken in a trial of the OX40 agonist ivuxolimab. The CDR3, as DNA: TGTGCCAGCAGCCCTGCGGGGGCGCGCGCTTTCTTT. It specifies CASSPAGARAFF.